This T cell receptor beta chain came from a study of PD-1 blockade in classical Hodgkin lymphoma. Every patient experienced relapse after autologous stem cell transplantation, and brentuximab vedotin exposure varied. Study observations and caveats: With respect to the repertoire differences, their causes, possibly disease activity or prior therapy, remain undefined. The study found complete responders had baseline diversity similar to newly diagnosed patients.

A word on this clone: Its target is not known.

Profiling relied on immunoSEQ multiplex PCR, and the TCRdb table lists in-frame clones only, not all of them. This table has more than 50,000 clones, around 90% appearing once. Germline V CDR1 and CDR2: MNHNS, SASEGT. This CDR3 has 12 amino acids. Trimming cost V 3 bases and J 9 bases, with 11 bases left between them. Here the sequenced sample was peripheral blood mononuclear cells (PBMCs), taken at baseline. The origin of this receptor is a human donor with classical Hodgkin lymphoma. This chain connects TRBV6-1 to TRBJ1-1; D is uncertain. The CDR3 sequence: CASSEGVQKAFF. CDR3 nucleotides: TGTGCCAGCAGTGAGGGCGTACAAAAAGCTTTCTTT.